These 25 T cell receptor beta chains share one sample of origin, sequenced in a study of blood T cell repertoires in COVID-19. The table came from immunoSEQ multiplex PCR; TCRdb's copy has only in-frame clones and leaves some out. The top ten hold roughly 1% of the sample, which has a few hundred thousand clones, 80% to 90% seen once. Input material: PBMCs or T cells enriched from blood (not recorded which). The receptors stem from a man between 18 and 35 years old who had recovered from COVID-19.

The CDR3 loop reads CASSFQRQGRNSPLHF. In DNA form, the CDR3 reads TGTGCCAGCAGTTTCCAACGACAGGGCAGAAATTCACCCCTCCACTTT. The chain couples TRBV27 to TRBJ1-6, with 7 nucleotides matching TRBD1. Germline V gene lookup returns CDR1 MNHEY and CDR2 SMNVEV (reference sequence). CDR3 length: 16 amino acids. Trimming cost V 3 bases and J 7 bases; bases outside gene matches: 9.

The chain couples TRBV9 to TRBJ2-3; maybe TRBD2 (5 bases). V was trimmed by 3 bases and J by 6 bases, leaving 8 bases between them. The CDR3 length is 12 residues. CDR1 is SGDLS, CDR2 YYNGEE, per germline. The CDR3: CASSASGDTQYF. CDR3 nucleotides: TGTGCCAGCAGCGCCTCGGGGGATACGCAGTATTTT.

Of note for this clone: Other DNA sequences in this sample translate to the same CDR3. This chain connects TRBV5-4 to TRBJ2-1, with 7 bases fitting TRBD2. The length of the CDR3 is 15 residues. CDR1 is SGHNT, CDR2 YYREEE, per germline (reference sequence). The V and J ends lost 0 bases and 4 bases, in that order; junction bases with no gene match: 4. The CDR3 spells CASSLGGGSYNEQFF. In DNA, the CDR3 is TGTGCCAGCAGCTTGGGCGGGGGATCGTACAATGAGCAGTTCTTC.

This chain links TRBV7-3 with TRBJ1-2; D unclear. Germline CDR1 reads SGHTA; CDR2 reads FQGTGA. V gave up 2 bases and J gave up 5 bases, with 9 bases separating them. CDR3 length: 13 residues. The CDR3 reads CASSLGGNYGYTF. The CDR3 nucleotides read TGTGCCAGCAGCTTAGGCGGCAATTATGGCTACACCTTC. The full variable domain, completed using reference TRBV7-3 and TRBJ1-2, is GAGVSQTPSNKVTEKGKYVELRCDPISGHTALYWYRQSLGQGPEFLIYFQGTGAADDSGLPNDRFFAVRPEGSVSTLKIQRTERGDSAVYLCASSLGGNYGYTFGSGTRLTVV.

V is TRBV29-1 and J is TRBJ1-1, with D maybe TRBD1 (5 bases). Germline CDR1 reads SQVTM; CDR2 reads ANQGSEA. The CDR3 consists of 13 residues. V gave up 5 bases and J gave up 0 bases, with 10 bases separating them. The CDR3 DNA reads as TGCAGCGTTCAGGGTTTCATGAACACTGAAGCTTTCTTT. Protein product: CSVQGFMNTEAFF.

The rearrangement links TRBV30 to TRBJ1-4; TRBD1 is a possible D gene (6 bases). Germline lookup yields CDR1 GTSNPN and CDR2 SVGIG (reference sequence). This CDR3 is 16 amino acids long. V shed 4 bases and J shed 0 bases, with 15 bases lying between them. This CDR3 is CAWNTGLIATNEKLFF. For the CDR3, the DNA is TGTGCCTGGAATACAGGGCTAATCGCAACTAATGAAAAACTGTTTTTT.

This clone appeared once. The CDR3 region is CASSPPGSIGGETQYF. The DNA for the CDR3 is TGTGCCAGCTCACCACCGGGTAGCATCGGGGGAGAGACCCAGTACTTC. The genes are TRBV18 and TRBJ2-5, with a possible D match to TRBD2 (6 bases). Germline-derived CDR1 and CDR2 are KGHSH and LQKENI. The V end lost 0 bases, the J end lost 4 bases, and 15 bases lay between the germline ends. The CDR3 is made up of 16 amino acids.

The V gene is TRBV19, the J gene TRBJ2-3; D is ambiguous. The CDR3 contains 15 residues. V gave up 7 bases and J gave up 4 bases, with 18 bases separating them. In germline, CDR1 is LNHDA, CDR2 SQIVND (reference sequence). The chain's CDR3 is CASTPSRVFPDTQYF. The CDR3 nucleotides read TGTGCCAGTACCCCTTCTCGGGTTTTCCCAGATACGCAGTATTTT. Drawing the rest from reference TRBV19 and TRBJ2-3, the complete variable domain is DGGITQSPKYLFRKEGQNVTLSCEQNLNHDAMYWYRQDPGQGLRLIYYSQIVNDFQKGDIAEGYSVSREKKESFPLTVTSAQKNPTAFYLCASTPSRVFPDTQYFGPGTRLTVL.

The J gene is TRBJ2-3, the V gene TRBV5-1; 9 bases are a match to TRBD1. CDR3 length equals 16 residues. The germline V gene encodes CDR1 SGHRS and CDR2 YFSETQ. J gave up 3 bases and V 4 bases, and 9 bases lay outside the gene matches. CDR3: CASSEISGTGTDTQYF. The CDR3 DNA sequence: TGCGCCAGCAGCGAAATATCCGGGACAGGGACAGATACGCAGTATTTT.

The chain uses TRBV12-3 or TRBV12-4 and TRBJ2-7; D perhaps matches TRBD1 (6 bases). The CDR3 is 13 amino acids. Trimming took off 3 bases at V and 5 bases at J, with 11 bases between the two ends. The CDR3 is CASSFPGAHEQYF. The CDR3 nucleotides read TGTGCCAGCAGTTTTCCAGGGGCCCACGAGCAGTACTTC.

The CDR3 bases are TGTGCCAGCAGCCTAAGCGGGAGGGGCCACAATGAGCAGTTCTTC. The encoded protein is CASSLSGRGHNEQFF. V usage is TRBV13 and J usage is TRBJ2-1; TRBD2 agrees at 10 bases. V lost 5 bases to trimming and J lost 5 bases; unmatched junction nucleotides: 6. Germline assignment: CDR1 PRHDT and CDR2 FYEKMQ (reference sequence). The CDR3 loop spans 15 amino acids. Together with reference TRBV13 and TRBJ2-1, the CDR3 gives the full variable domain: AAGVIQSPRHLIKEKRETATLKCYPIPRHDTVYWYQQGPGQDPQFLISFYEKMQSDKGSIPDRFSAQQFSDYHSELNMSSLELGDSALYFCASSLSGRGHNEQFFGPGTRLTVL.

This clone showed up just a few times. This sequence joins TRBV7-2 and TRBJ1-5; no firm D call. The CDR3 is made up of 14 amino acids. CDR1 is SGHTA, CDR2 FQGNSA, per germline. Trimming shortened V by 1 base and J by 9 bases, and 13 bases separated the two germline ends. CDR3 coding DNA: TGTGCCAGCAGCTTAGGCCAGGTCCCGAGGCCCCAGCATTTT. Its translation: CASSLGQVPRPQHF.

CDR3: CASSLNEKLFF. The CDR3 nucleotides read TGTGCCAGCAGTCTCAATGAAAAACTGTTTTTT. The chain recombines TRBV25-1 with TRBJ1-4; D ambiguous. V lost 5 bases to trimming and J lost 5 bases, with 3 bases between them. Germline CDR1 MGHDK, CDR2 SYGVNS. This CDR3 is built from 11 residues.

CDR3 bases: TGTGCCAGCAGCTTGGCCCGGACAGGGGACCTTCGCACCATATATTTT. Translation gives CASSLARTGDLRTIYF. The chain couples TRBV5-5 to TRBJ1-3, with 9 bases fitting TRBD1. Germline loops: CDR1 SGHKS, CDR2 YYEKEE (reference sequence). The CDR3 totals 16 residues. Germline trimming cut 0 bases from V and 9 bases from J; bases unmatched to any gene: 10.

The chain employs TRBV6-1 and TRBJ2-7; D might be TRBD2 (5 bases). V was cut by 2 bases and J by 2 bases, with 10 bases left in between. The CDR3 has 14 amino acids. CDR1 is MNHNS, CDR2 SASEGT, per germline. CDR3 nucleotides: TGTGCCAGCAGTGAATTAGCGATAGCCTACGAGCAGTACTTC. Its translation: CASSELAIAYEQYF.

The CDR3 sequence is CASSPGQAGGTGELFF. The CDR3 nucleotides read TGTGCCAGCTCACCCGGGCAGGCCGGGGGCACCGGGGAGCTGTTTTTT. The V gene is TRBV18, the J gene TRBJ2-2; the D gene is possibly TRBD2 (6 bases). CDR3 length: 16 amino acids. V shed 3 bases and J shed 4 bases, with 15 bases lying between them. Germline-derived CDR1 and CDR2 are KGHSH and LQKENI.

This chain uses TRBV12-3 or TRBV12-4 with TRBJ2-6; D unclear. V lost 6 bases and J 5 bases, leaving 8 bases between the germline ends. The CDR3 is 13 amino acids. The CDR3 here is CASSPSWANVLTF. Here the CDR3 DNA reads TGTGCCAGCAGCCCCTCCTGGGCCAACGTCCTGACTTTC.

V usage is TRBV5-4 and J usage is TRBJ2-5; TRBD2 matches at 7 bases. In germline, CDR1 is SGHNT, CDR2 YYREEE (reference sequence). The CDR3 contains 13 residues. V shed 4 bases and J 3 bases; nucleotides not matched to a gene: 3. CDR3 sequence: CASSLAAKETQYF. The CDR3 nucleotides read TGTGCCAGCAGCCTAGCGGCAAAAGAGACCCAGTACTTC. Full variable domain (outside the CDR3, taken from reference TRBV5-4 and TRBJ2-5): ETGVTQSPTHLIKTRGQQVTLRCSSQSGHNTVSWYQQALGQGPQFIFQYYREEENGRGNFPPRFSGLQFPNYSSELNVNALELDDSALYLCASSLAAKETQYFGPGTRLLVL.

The CDR3 DNA sequence: TGTGCCAGCAGCCCCGACTCAAGAAGGAGCAATGAGCAGTTCTTC. Protein product: CASSPDSRRSNEQFF. The rearrangement joins TRBV3-1 (or the pseudogene TRBV3-2) to TRBJ2-1; the D is unclear. The germline V gene has CDR1 LGHDT and CDR2 YNNKEL (reference sequence). This CDR3 has 15 residues. Trimming took off 4 bases at V and 6 bases at J, with 16 bases between the two ends.

This chain links TRBV28 with TRBJ1-2, with 7 positions matching TRBD1. The V and J ends lost 6 bases and 3 bases, in that order; junction bases with no gene match: 10. From germline, CDR1 is MDHEN and CDR2 SYDVKM. The CDR3 covers 15 residues. CDR3 nucleotides: TGTGCCAGCAGACCACAGACAGGGAAGTACTATGGCTACACCTTC. Its protein is CASRPQTGKYYGYTF.

This chain connects TRBV5-1 to TRBJ2-5, with D perhaps matching TRBD2 (5 bases). V lost 3 bases and J lost 4, with 13 bases in between. Germline V gives CDR1 SGHRS, CDR2 YFSETQ. The CDR3 has 14 residues. CDR3: CASSSDSSGETQYF. CDR3 sequence (DNA): TGCGCCAGCAGCTCGGACTCGTCGGGAGAGACCCAGTACTTC.

V gene TRBV5-5 combines with J gene TRBJ2-1, with 7 bases fitting TRBD2. This CDR3 is 14 amino acids long. CDR1 and CDR2 (germline): SGHKS, YYEKEE (reference sequence). V shed 4 bases and J 0 bases; nucleotides not matched to a gene: 1. CDR3 sequence reads: CASSGGDSYNEQFF. For the CDR3, the DNA is TGTGCCAGCAGCGGGGGGGACTCCTACAATGAGCAGTTCTTC.

The rearrangement joins TRBV15 to TRBJ1-1; TRBD1 might be the D (5 bases). Trimming stripped 0 bases from V and 1 base from J, with 12 bases between. The CDR3 runs 16 residues. The germline V gene has CDR1 LNHNV and CDR2 YYDKDF (reference sequence). CDR3 bases: TGTGCCACCAGCAGAGAAGCGGGGGAGAGGAACACTGAAGCTTTCTTT. It translates to CATSREAGERNTEAFF.

The CDR3 reads CATSEGAWPSGYTF. The CDR3 DNA follows: TGTGCCACCAGTGAGGGAGCATGGCCCTCCGGCTACACCTTC. The chain employs TRBV24-1 and TRBJ1-2; D uncertain. The CDR3 has 14 amino acids. V lost 4 bases and J lost 8, with 16 bases in between. Germline V lookup: CDR1 KGHDR, CDR2 SFDVKD.

CDR3 loop: CASSWGTADNSPLHF. CDR3 DNA: TGTGCCAGCAGCTGGGGGACAGCCGATAATTCACCCCTCCACTTT. The chain is built from TRBV5-6 and TRBJ1-6, with 7 bases matching TRBD1. The V segment lost 3 bases and the J segment 5 bases; nucleotides outside the gene matches: 5. The CDR3 runs 15 residues. Germline V lookup: CDR1 SGHDT, CDR2 YYEEEE.